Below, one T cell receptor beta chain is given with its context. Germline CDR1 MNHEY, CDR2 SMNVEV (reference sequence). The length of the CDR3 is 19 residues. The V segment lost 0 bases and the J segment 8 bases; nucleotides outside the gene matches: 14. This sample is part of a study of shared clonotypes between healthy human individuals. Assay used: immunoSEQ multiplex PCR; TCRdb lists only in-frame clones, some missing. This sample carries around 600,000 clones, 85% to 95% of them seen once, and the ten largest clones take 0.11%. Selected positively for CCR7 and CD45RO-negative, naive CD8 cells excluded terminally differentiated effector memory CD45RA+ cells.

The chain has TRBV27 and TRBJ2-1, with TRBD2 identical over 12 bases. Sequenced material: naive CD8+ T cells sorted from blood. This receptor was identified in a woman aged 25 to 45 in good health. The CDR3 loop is CASSLSRPLTSGSIDEQFF. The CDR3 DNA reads TGTGCCAGCAGTTTATCTCGTCCCTTGACTAGCGGGAGCATCGATGAGCAGTTCTTC.